The clone carrying this TCR beta chain was counted a few times. The data originate from a study of T cells after yellow fever vaccination. Trimming shortened V by 2 bases and J by 4 bases, and 12 bases separated the two germline ends. Germline CDR1 SNHLY, CDR2 FYNNEI. The CDR3 is 15 residues long. MiXCR, run by TCRdb on the 5' RACE reads, gives a single entry per CDR3 protein. The sample lists about 350,000 distinct CDR3 sequences; roughly 8.3% were seen once. This sequence originates from a man between 18 and 35 years old who received the YFV17D yellow fever vaccine. The chain combines TRBV2 with TRBJ2-1; tentatively, D is TRBD2 (7 bases). The specimen was PBMCs, collected about 41 days after the first yellow fever vaccination. Here the CDR3 reads CASSEKGGGYNEQFF. DNA for the CDR3: TGTGCCAGCAGTGAAAAGGGAGGGGGGTACAATGAGCAGTTCTTC.